The sample holds a few counts of the clone carrying this T cell receptor beta chain. Its antigen is unidentified. The CDR3 spans 13 residues. Germline-derived CDR1 and CDR2 are KGHSH and LQKENI. The V gene lost 2 bases and the J gene lost 6 bases, with 10 bases spanning the gap. Reverse transcribing all isolated RNA meant expressed TCRB transcripts were sequenced. Using immunoSEQ multiplex PCR, the repertoire was profiled, and TCRdb retains in-frame clones only, with some absent. The sample lists 640,000 or so clones; about an eighth were seen once. The data belong to a study of beta chain features in type 1 diabetes. Study conclusions and caveats: PCR might show a preference for shorter templates, equally across patients and controls. Any HLA type influence on TCRB rearrangement was left unresolved here. Patients with Type 1 diabetes showed moderately but significantly shorter TCRB CDR3s in all four CD4+ subsets.

V usage is TRBV18 and J usage is TRBJ1-2, with D possibly TRBD1 on 6 matching bases. Sequenced material: naive CD4+ T cells from blood. The TCR sequence derives from a man younger than 35 with type 1 diabetes. The CDR3 loop is CASSPVPGDGYTF. CDR3 coding DNA: TGTGCCAGCTCACCAGTCCCAGGGGATGGCTACACCTTC.